The clone carrying this T cell receptor beta chain was found many times. Its antigen is undetermined. Preparation of the TCRbeta library involved a method that used unique molecular identifiers. Via MiXCR, TCRdb re-called the PCR reads, giving one row per CDR3 protein. The sample contains around 700,000 distinct CDR3 sequences, about an eighth of which appear only once. The sample is drawn from a study of T-cell reconstitution after alpha-beta-depleted transplantation in children. General study points: When one year had passed after transplant, most T-cell counts and diversity came from newly produced T cells. After transplant, high TCRbeta diversity at day 60 in some patients arose from surviving recipient T cells and thymic progenitors. Several hundred expanded graft clones reportedly gave rise to the alpha-beta T cells present about two months after transplant.

The V gene's germline CDR1 is SQVTM and CDR2 ANQGSEA. This CDR3 is 12 amino acids long. V lost 1 base to trimming and J lost 8 bases, with 10 bases between them. V and J are TRBV29-1 and TRBJ2-3; no reliable D call. The sequenced sample was PBMCs, obtained before TCRalphabeta/CD19-depleted stem cell transplant. This receptor was obtained from a girl aged 2-15 years with congenital amegakaryocytic thrombocytopenia, due to receive a stem cell transplant. The CDR3 protein is CSVEGGVGTQYF. As DNA, the CDR3 is TGCAGCGTTGAAGGTGGTGTCGGTACGCAGTATTTT.